These T cell receptor beta chains were read from a single sample in a study of control samples from healthy donors and cancer patients. The assay was immunoSEQ multiplex PCR, and TCRdb's table has in-frame clones only and misses some. Seen here are under 150,000 clones, around nine tenths observed once, and the top ten hold roughly 8.7%. Sequencing used blood. The origin of the receptors is a woman aged 30 to 39 in good health. The CDR3 runs from the conserved cysteine through the conserved F or W. Each record gives: V gene, J gene, CDR3 length, D gene, clone size, CDR3 protein, CDR3 DNA. The D gene is left open where the match is weak. Clone size appears in some rows only: once, few, many, or a class for an expanded clone.

v_call: TRBV13
j_call: TRBJ1-1
cdr3_length: 14
d_call: TRBD1
clone_size: .
cdr3_aa: CASSADTGAGEAFF
cdr3_nt: TGTGCCAGCAGCGCCGACACAGGGGCCGGGGAAGCTTTCTTT

v_call: TRBV19
j_call: TRBJ2-7
cdr3_length: 15
d_call: TRBD2
clone_size: .
cdr3_aa: CASSEGLALNYEQYF
cdr3_nt: TGTGCCAGTAGCGAGGGACTAGCGTTAAACTACGAGCAGTACTTC

v_call: TRBV29-1
j_call: TRBJ2-6
cdr3_length: 12
d_call: .
clone_size: once
cdr3_aa: CSVSSGANVLTF
cdr3_nt: TGCAGCGTGTCATCTGGGGCCAACGTCCTGACTTTC

v_call: TRBV19
j_call: TRBJ2-1
cdr3_length: 14
d_call: TRBD2
clone_size: .
cdr3_aa: CASAPASYPAGEFF
cdr3_nt: TGTGCCAGTGCCCCCGCTTCCTACCCGGCGGGAGAGTTCTTC

v_call: TRBV19
j_call: TRBJ1-2
cdr3_length: 13
d_call: .
clone_size: few
cdr3_aa: CASSDRIVYGYTF
cdr3_nt: TGTGCCAGTAGTGACAGAATTGTCTATGGCTACACCTTC

v_call: TRBV11-2
j_call: TRBJ2-5
cdr3_length: 15
d_call: .
clone_size: once
cdr3_aa: CASSLGASAGETQYF
cdr3_nt: TGTGCCAGCAGCTTAGGGGCTAGCGCGGGGGAGACCCAGTACTTC

v_call: TRBV3-1/TRBV3-2
j_call: TRBJ2-7
cdr3_length: 15
d_call: .
clone_size: .
cdr3_aa: CASSQQPGGGYEQYF
cdr3_nt: TGTGCCAGCAGCCAACAGCCCGGGGGTGGATACGAGCAGTACTTC

v_call: TRBV15
j_call: TRBJ2-1
cdr3_length: 16
d_call: .
clone_size: .
cdr3_aa: CATSRKGHTISDEQFF
cdr3_nt: TGTGCCACCAGCAGAAAGGGTCACACCATCTCCGATGAGCAGTTCTTC

v_call: TRBV5-1
j_call: TRBJ1-1
cdr3_length: 15
d_call: .
clone_size: .
cdr3_aa: CASGPSWGASTEAFF
cdr3_nt: TGCGCCAGCGGCCCTTCTTGGGGGGCTAGCACTGAAGCTTTCTTT

v_call: TRBV30
j_call: TRBJ2-1
cdr3_length: 16
d_call: .
clone_size: .
cdr3_aa: CAWSAHRQLGSNEQFF
cdr3_nt: TGTGCCTGGAGTGCCCACCGGCAACTGGGAAGCAATGAGCAGTTCTTC

v_call: TRBV7-9
j_call: TRBJ1-3
cdr3_length: 15
d_call: TRBD1
clone_size: .
cdr3_aa: CASSLQGAIGNTIYF
cdr3_nt: TGTGCCAGCAGCTTACAGGGGGCTATTGGAAACACCATATATTTT

v_call: TRBV2
j_call: TRBJ2-2
cdr3_length: 16
d_call: .
clone_size: .
cdr3_aa: CASKGGSTANTGELFF
cdr3_nt: TGTGCCAGCAAAGGGGGGTCGACAGCTAACACCGGGGAGCTGTTTTTT

v_call: TRBV23-1
j_call: TRBJ1-4
cdr3_length: 16
d_call: .
clone_size: .
cdr3_aa: CASRHPDSRFNEKLFF
cdr3_nt: TGCGCCAGCAGACACCCGGACAGCAGATTTAATGAAAAACTGTTTTTT

v_call: TRBV7-9
j_call: TRBJ1-1
cdr3_length: 13
d_call: .
clone_size: .
cdr3_aa: CASSLVEAGGAFF
cdr3_nt: TGTGCCAGCAGCTTAGTAGAGGCGGGAGGTGCTTTCTTT

v_call: TRBV30
j_call: TRBJ2-7
cdr3_length: 14
d_call: .
clone_size: .
cdr3_aa: CAWSVLRVGHEQYF
cdr3_nt: TGTGCCTGGAGTGTACTCAGGGTGGGCCACGAGCAGTACTTC

v_call: TRBV24-1
j_call: TRBJ2-1
cdr3_length: 16
d_call: TRBD2
clone_size: .
cdr3_aa: CATSDLGGRANNEQFF
cdr3_nt: TGTGCCACCAGTGATTTGGGCGGGAGGGCCAATAATGAGCAGTTCTTC

v_call: TRBV7-8
j_call: TRBJ2-7
cdr3_length: 13
d_call: .
clone_size: .
cdr3_aa: CASSLGYDYEQYF
cdr3_nt: TGTGCCAGCAGCTTAGGGTACGACTACGAGCAGTACTTC

v_call: TRBV27
j_call: TRBJ2-1
cdr3_length: 15
d_call: TRBD2
clone_size: .
cdr3_aa: CASSRGLAGSDEQFF
cdr3_nt: TGTGCCAGCAGCCGAGGACTAGCGGGAAGCGATGAGCAGTTCTTC

v_call: TRBV6-5
j_call: TRBJ2-7
cdr3_length: 15
d_call: TRBD1
clone_size: few
cdr3_aa: CASNLRDRGASEQYF
cdr3_nt: TGTGCCAGCAATCTCCGGGACAGGGGGGCCTCGGAGCAGTACTTC

v_call: TRBV6-5
j_call: TRBJ1-5
cdr3_length: 14
d_call: .
clone_size: .
cdr3_aa: CASTPLGGNQPQHF
cdr3_nt: TGTGCCAGCACCCCCCTAGGAGGAAATCAGCCCCAGCATTTT

v_call: TRBV18
j_call: TRBJ1-2
cdr3_length: 15
d_call: TRBD1
clone_size: few
cdr3_aa: CASSPEGAGNYGYTF
cdr3_nt: TGTGCCAGCTCACCGGAGGGGGCGGGTAACTATGGCTACACCTTC

v_call: TRBV7-9
j_call: TRBJ1-5
cdr3_length: 15
d_call: .
clone_size: .
cdr3_aa: CASSLTRDSNQPQHF
cdr3_nt: TGTGCCAGCAGCTTAACCAGGGATAGCAATCAGCCCCAGCATTTT

v_call: TRBV28
j_call: TRBJ1-1
cdr3_length: 14
d_call: .
clone_size: .
cdr3_aa: CASSLVDSNTEAFF
cdr3_nt: TGTGCCAGCAGCCTTGTGGACAGCAACACTGAAGCTTTCTTT